This TCR beta chain was captured by sequencing in a study of cytomegalovirus exposure and HLA in healthy donors. This CDR3 comprises 19 residues. Trimming stripped 1 base from V and 0 bases from J, with 19 bases between. CDR1 and CDR2 (germline): LGHNA, YSLEER. Primers for the PCR totalled 60 Vbeta and 13 Jbeta. Only in-frame clones appear in the TCRdb table, and some are missing; sequencing was by immunoSEQ multiplex PCR. The sample has around 150,000 clones, around 83% seen once. This chain links TRBV4-3 with TRBJ2-4; D gene uncertain. This clonotype was obtained from a man aged 18 to 30 in good health and CMV-seropositive. The sequenced sample consisted of PBMCs. Written as DNA, the CDR3 is TGCGCCAGCAGCCAAGTTGCGGATCGAGCTATCCTAGCCAAAAACATTCAGTACTTC. It translates to CASSQVADRAILAKNIQYF.